The 32 T cell receptor beta chains reported below all come from one sample, sequenced in a study of cytomegalovirus exposure and HLA in healthy donors. The PCR used 60 Vbeta and 13 Jbeta primers. Profiled with immunoSEQ multiplex PCR; TCRdb holds only in-frame clones, not every one. Among tens of thousands of clones listed, around 74% were seen once. The sample comprised PBMCs. The receptors stem from a man under 40 in good health and CMV-seronegative.

The chain carries TRBV18 and TRBJ2-3; 9 nucleotides match TRBD1. CDR3 length: 16 residues. Trimming removed 5 bases from V and 1 base from J; junction bases left unmatched: 7. Germline-derived CDR1 and CDR2 are KGHSH and LQKENI. CDR3: CASSGTGGAGTDTQYF. DNA for the CDR3: TGTGCCAGCTCAGGAACAGGGGGCGCGGGCACAGATACGCAGTATTTT. The full variable domain, its missing parts supplied by reference TRBV18 and TRBJ2-3, is NAGVMQNPRHLVRRRGQEARLRCSPMKGHSHVYWYRQLPEEGLKFMVYLQKENIIDESGMPKERFSAEFPKEGPSILRIQQVVRGDSAAYFCASSGTGGAGTDTQYFGPGTRLTVL.

V and J are TRBV6-5 and TRBJ1-5; D may be TRBD1 (6 bases). This CDR3 spans 13 amino acids. V lost 6 bases, J lost 4 bases, and 10 bases lay in between. Per the germline V gene, CDR1 is MNHEY and CDR2 is SVGAGI. CDR3 DNA sequence: TGTGCCAGCAGGCGGACAGAAAATCAGCCCCAGCATTTT. Protein sequence: CASRRTENQPQHF.

This clone was picked up a small number of times. The chain combines TRBV7-2 with TRBJ2-3, with D tentatively TRBD2 (7 bases). Germline V gene sequence: CDR1 SGHTA, CDR2 FQGNSA. This CDR3 comprises 15 residues. V was shortened by 6 bases and J by 4 bases, with 17 bases between the two germline ends. Here the CDR3 reads CASRESEGGSDTQYF. CDR3 bases: TGTGCCAGCAGGGAATCGGAGGGGGGGTCAGATACGCAGTATTTT.

The gene calls are TRBV7-8 and TRBJ1-5; TRBD1 matches at 8 bases. Germline values: CDR1 SGHVS, CDR2 FQNEAQ. The CDR3 covers 17 residues. V gave up 0 bases and J gave up 1 base; unmatched junction bases: 5. CDR3 sequence (DNA): TGTGCCAGCAGCTTAGCGCCAGGGGGCGTAAGCAATCAGCCCCAGCATTTT. Encoded protein: CASSLAPGGVSNQPQHF. The full variable domain, rest sourced from reference TRBV7-8 and TRBJ1-5, is GAGVSQSPRYKVAKRGQDVALRCDPISGHVSLFWYQQALGQGPEFLTYFQNEAQLDKSGLPSDRFFAERPEGSVSTLKIQRTQQEDSAVYLCASSLAPGGVSNQPQHFGDGTRLSIL.

The chain combines TRBV11-2 with TRBJ2-3, with 10 positions matching TRBD1. J lost 5 bases, V lost 5 bases, and 4 bases had no gene match. The CDR3 has 14 amino acids. Germline CDR1 reads SGHAT; CDR2 reads FQNNGV. In nucleotides, the CDR3 is TGTGCCAGCAGCCGCGACAGGGGGCGAGATACGCAGTATTTT. It translates to CASSRDRGRDTQYF.

The chain is built from TRBV6-5 and TRBJ2-6; unclear D gene. Germline V gene lookup returns CDR1 MNHEY and CDR2 SVGAGI. Trimming shortened V by 1 base and J by 0 bases, and 4 bases separated the two germline ends. The CDR3 extends over 15 amino acids. The CDR3: CASSYFNSGANVLTF. In DNA form, the CDR3 reads TGTGCCAGCAGTTACTTTAACTCTGGGGCCAACGTCCTGACTTTC.

This chain's CDR3 is CASSLAPGSVETQYF. The DNA of the CDR3 is TGTGCCAGCAGCTTAGCCCCGGGGAGCGTAGAGACCCAGTACTTC. The V and J genes are TRBV7-8 and TRBJ2-5; a weak D match, TRBD2 (5 bases). There are 15 residues in the CDR3. Per the germline V gene, CDR1 is SGHVS and CDR2 is FQNEAQ. V lost 0 bases and J lost 4, with 12 bases in between. Looking up the rest from reference TRBV7-8 and TRBJ2-5 gives the full variable domain: GAGVSQSPRYKVAKRGQDVALRCDPISGHVSLFWYQQALGQGPEFLTYFQNEAQLDKSGLPSDRFFAERPEGSVSTLKIQRTQQEDSAVYLCASSLAPGSVETQYFGPGTRLLVL.

This clone was counted a few times. The rearrangement uses TRBV15 and TRBJ1-1; D gene ambiguous. Looked up from germline, CDR1 is LNHNV and CDR2 is YYDKDF (reference sequence). This CDR3 has 12 amino acids. Trimming stripped 5 bases from V and 1 base from J, with 5 bases between. CDR3 sequence (DNA): TGTGCCACCAGCCGCGGGAACACTGAAGCTTTCTTT. It encodes CATSRGNTEAFF.

In DNA, the CDR3 is TGTGCCAGCAGTTTAGCCCCCCCCGGGGGTGGCTACACCTTC. Residues: CASSLAPPGGGYTF. The gene calls are TRBV28 and TRBJ1-2, with D possibly matching TRBD1 (5 bases). The CDR3 length is 14 residues. Germline assignment: CDR1 MDHEN and CDR2 SYDVKM. V lost 2 bases to trimming and J lost 7 bases, with 14 bases between them.

The chain carries TRBV18 and TRBJ2-3; the match to TRBD2 covers 11 bases. Germline trimming cut 2 bases from V and 6 bases from J; bases unmatched to any gene: 7. CDR1 is KGHSH, CDR2 LQKENI, per germline. The CDR3 sequence is 16 residues long. Here the CDR3 reads CASSPMTSGKGDTQYF. CDR3 nucleotide sequence: TGTGCCAGCTCACCAATGACTAGCGGGAAGGGCGATACGCAGTATTTT.

V usage is TRBV19 and J usage is TRBJ1-1; 10 nucleotides match TRBD1. The CDR3 sequence is 15 residues long. J was trimmed by 1 base and V by 6 bases; bases with no gene match: 5. The V gene's germline CDR1 is LNHDA and CDR2 SQIVND (reference sequence). CDR3 in DNA: TGTGCCAGTAGCGGGACAGGGGTCCGGAACACTGAAGCTTTCTTT. Translated: CASSGTGVRNTEAFF.

The V call is TRBV27, the J call TRBJ1-5, with TRBD1 matching 8 bases. The CDR3 is 16 amino acids. CDR1 and CDR2 (germline): MNHEY, SMNVEV (reference sequence). Germline trimming cut 0 bases from V and 1 base from J; bases unmatched to any gene: 2. CDR3 protein: CASSLSTGVSNQPQHF. The CDR3, as DNA: TGTGCCAGCAGTTTATCGACAGGGGTAAGCAATCAGCCCCAGCATTTT.

This rearrangement joins TRBV10-3 to TRBJ2-6; possible D gene TRBD2, 5 bases. Trimming removed 3 bases at V and 1 base at J, with 7 bases between. Germline V CDR1 and CDR2: ENHRY, SYGVKD. This CDR3 has 15 residues. The CDR3 nucleotides read TGTGCCATCAGTGATGGCGGGTCTGGGGCCAACGTCCTGACTTTC. Its translation is CAISDGGSGANVLTF.

This sequence joins TRBV6-5 and TRBJ2-1; 10 nucleotides line up with TRBD1. There are 16 residues in the CDR3. With 0 bases clipped from V and 4 bases from J, the junction kept 3 bases outside the gene matches. Germline CDR1 is MNHEY and CDR2 is SVGAGI. CDR3 DNA sequence: TGTGCCAGCAGTTACTCGGGGACAGGGGTATACAATGAGCAGTTCTTC. This sequence encodes CASSYSGTGVYNEQFF.

This clone has only a few counts. The chain links TRBV28 to TRBJ1-1, with a possible D match to TRBD1 (5 bases). V was clipped by 3 bases and J by 6 bases, with 17 bases between them. Per germline, CDR1 MDHEN and CDR2 SYDVKM. There are 15 residues in the CDR3. CDR3 amino acids: CASSLGQGGLAEAFF. CDR3 nucleotides: TGTGCCAGCAGTTTGGGGCAGGGTGGTCTGGCTGAAGCTTTCTTT.

This chain uses TRBV23-1 with TRBJ2-3; 8 bases fit TRBD2. TRBV23-1 counts as an open reading frame of uncertain function. This CDR3 is 15 amino acids long. The trim removed 2 bases at V and 4 bases at J, leaving 5 bases unmatched. The CDR3: CASSQRTSFPDTQYF. CDR3 nucleotide sequence: TGCGCCAGCAGTCAACGGACTAGCTTCCCAGATACGCAGTATTTT.

This chain links TRBV9 with TRBJ2-7; 7 nucleotides match TRBD2. Per germline, CDR1 SGDLS and CDR2 YYNGEE. CDR3 length: 16 residues. Unmatched junction bases numbered 10, after V lost 0 bases and J lost 4 bases. For the CDR3, the DNA is TGTGCCAGCAGCGTAGGGGCTAGCGGCCTACTATACGAGCAGTACTTC. Protein: CASSVGASGLLYEQYF. The full variable domain, completed using reference TRBV9 and TRBJ2-7, is DSGVTQTPKHLITATGQRVTLRCSPRSGDLSVYWYQQSLDQGLQFLIQYYNGEERAKGNILERFSAQQFPDLHSELNLSSLELGDSALYFCASSVGASGLLYEQYFGPGTRLTVT.

This chain links TRBV19 with TRBJ2-3; 10 bases align to TRBD1. The CDR3 length is 16 residues. Looked up from germline, CDR1 is LNHDA and CDR2 is SQIVND (reference sequence). Trimming at V came to 3 bases and at J to 0 bases, leaving 3 bases not matched to a gene. CDR3: CASSMGTGASTDTQYF. The DNA for the CDR3 is TGTGCCAGTAGTATGGGGACAGGGGCTAGCACAGATACGCAGTATTTT.

The gene calls are TRBV19 and TRBJ1-1; the match to TRBD1 covers 9 bases. This CDR3 contains 13 residues. CDR1 LNHDA and CDR2 SQIVND come from the germline V gene (reference sequence). Trimming at V came to 4 bases and at J to 4 bases, leaving 1 base not matched to a gene. This CDR3 is CASSTTGGTEAFF. DNA of the CDR3: TGTGCCAGTAGTACGACAGGGGGCACTGAAGCTTTCTTT. Combining the CDR3 with reference TRBV19 and TRBJ1-1 gives the whole variable domain DGGITQSPKYLFRKEGQNVTLSCEQNLNHDAMYWYRQDPGQGLRLIYYSQIVNDFQKGDIAEGYSVSREKKESFPLTVTSAQKNPTAFYLCASSTTGGTEAFFGQGTRLTVV.

This chain connects TRBV19 to TRBJ1-5; no clear D gene. The germline V gene encodes CDR1 LNHDA and CDR2 SQIVND (reference sequence). The CDR3 runs to 12 residues. V lost 3 bases and J lost 5, with 5 bases in between. The CDR3 DNA reads TGTGCCAGTAGTATTAATGATCAGCCCCAGCATTTT. The encoded protein is CASSINDQPQHF.

CDR3 in DNA: TGTGCCAGCAGTTACTCACGGGGTTACGGCTACACCTTC. Protein sequence: CASSYSRGYGYTF. V and J are TRBV6-5 and TRBJ1-2; no firm D call. The CDR3 contains 13 residues. Trimming cost V 0 bases and J 8 bases, with 10 bases left between them. Germline loops: CDR1 MNHEY, CDR2 SVGAGI.

Only a few counts were recorded for this clone. The rearrangement joins TRBV4-1 to TRBJ1-1, with 8 bases that match TRBD1. Germline-derived CDR1 and CDR2 are MGHRA and YSYEKL. The CDR3 has 16 residues. J lost 0 bases, V lost 0 bases, and 3 bases had no gene match. The CDR3 region is CASSQEGDRLNTEAFF. The CDR3 DNA is TGCGCCAGCAGCCAAGAGGGGGACAGGCTGAACACTGAAGCTTTCTTT.

V is TRBV7-2 and J is TRBJ1-1; maybe TRBD1 (6 bases). The V end lost 6 bases, the J end lost 8 bases, and 16 bases lay between the germline ends. The length of the CDR3 is 13 residues. The germline CDR1 and CDR2 sequences are SGHTA and FQGNSA. The CDR3 here is CASRSQGFGEAFF. CDR3 in DNA: TGTGCCAGCAGGTCACAGGGATTCGGCGAAGCTTTCTTT.

The genes are TRBV7-9 and TRBJ2-1, with 8 positions matching TRBD2. With V trimmed by 1 base and J by 9 bases, 8 bases remained unmatched. From germline, CDR1 is SEHNR and CDR2 FQNEAQ (reference sequence). The CDR3 has 15 amino acids. CDR3 DNA: TGTGCCAGCAGCTTAGACGGGAGGGCCGAGGGTGAGCAGTTCTTC. Translated, it gives CASSLDGRAEGEQFF. Full variable domain (remainder filled in from reference TRBV7-9 and TRBJ2-1): DTGVSQNPRHKITKRGQNVTFRCDPISEHNRLYWYRQTLGQGPEFLTYFQNEAQLEKSRLLSDRFSAERPKGSFSTLEIQRTEQGDSAMYLCASSLDGRAEGEQFFGPGTRLTVL.

The table lists this clone with a few counts. This rearrangement joins TRBV5-4 to TRBJ1-2, with D uncertain. The CDR3 spans 13 residues. CDR1 is SGHNT, CDR2 YYREEE, per germline (reference sequence). V gave up 4 bases and J gave up 7 bases, with 14 bases separating them. The CDR3 spells CASSPIDVSGYTF. For the CDR3, the DNA is TGTGCCAGCAGCCCTATCGATGTAAGTGGCTACACCTTC. The full variable domain, completed using reference TRBV5-4 and TRBJ1-2, is ETGVTQSPTHLIKTRGQQVTLRCSSQSGHNTVSWYQQALGQGPQFIFQYYREEENGRGNFPPRFSGLQFPNYSSELNVNALELDDSALYLCASSPIDVSGYTFGSGTRLTVV.

In its sample, this clone is medium-sized (0.01 to 0.1%). J is TRBJ2-7 and V is TRBV6-1, with D perhaps TRBD1 (6 bases). The CDR3 totals 15 residues. Trimming took off 2 bases at V and 0 bases at J, with 11 bases between the two ends. Germline values: CDR1 MNHNS, CDR2 SASEGT. CDR3 coding DNA: TGTGCCAGCAGTGAAATGCAGGGGATCTCCTACGAGCAGTACTTC. Its protein is CASSEMQGISYEQYF.

This clone came up a few times. This chain connects TRBV6-1 to TRBJ1-2; 7 bases are shared with TRBD1. The CDR3 length is 17 residues. Germline CDR1 reads MNHNS; CDR2 reads SASEGT. The ends lost 4 bases at V and 4 bases at J; junction bases unmatched: 15. CDR3 sequence (DNA): TGTGCCAGCAGTGCCTGGACAGGAGGGTCTGCTGCCTATGGCTACACCTTC. Its translation is CASSAWTGGSAAYGYTF.

V is TRBV18 and J is TRBJ2-2; a possible D gene is TRBD1 (6 bases). The CDR3 totals 15 residues. Germline V gene lookup returns CDR1 KGHSH and CDR2 LQKENI. V dropped 0 bases and J dropped 1 base, with 6 bases sitting between them. CDR3 nucleotides: TGTGCCAGCTCACCACCGACAGGGAACACCGGGGAGCTGTTTTTT. Protein product: CASSPPTGNTGELFF.

The V and J genes are TRBV29-1 and TRBJ2-3, with 12 bases identical to TRBD2. Trimming cost V 6 bases and J 5 bases; bases outside gene matches: 9. CDR3 length: 15 residues. CDR1 and CDR2 from the germline V gene are SQVTM and ANQGSEA. The CDR3 spells CSVAGTSGFGDTQYF. The CDR3 DNA follows: TGCAGCGTGGCCGGGACTAGCGGGTTTGGAGATACGCAGTATTTT.

This chain links TRBV7-9 with TRBJ2-2, with D unclear. The V gene's germline CDR1 is SEHNR and CDR2 FQNEAQ (reference sequence). This CDR3 region has 16 residues. The V and J ends lost 1 base and 2 bases respectively, with 11 bases between them. The CDR3 sequence: CASSLEYKPNTGELFF. CDR3 DNA: TGTGCCAGCAGCTTAGAATACAAACCAAACACCGGGGAGCTGTTTTTT.

The chain carries TRBV4-1 and TRBJ2-7, with D unresolved. This CDR3 has 14 amino acids. The V end was cut by 1 base, the J end by 2 bases, with 9 bases between. The V gene's germline CDR1 is MGHRA and CDR2 YSYEKL. The DNA of the CDR3 is TGCGCCAGCAGCCAAGTTGCGGCCGCCTACGAGCAGTACTTC. It is translated as CASSQVAAAYEQYF.

This chain uses TRBV29-1 with TRBJ2-7; 8 bases match TRBD1. This CDR3 spans 15 amino acids. Germline CDR1 reads SQVTM; CDR2 reads ANQGSEA. V shed 4 bases, J shed 2 bases, and the junction held 10 bases outside the gene matches. The CDR3 spells CSVVDGQGSTYEQYF. CDR3 DNA sequence: TGCAGCGTTGTTGACGGACAGGGAAGCACCTACGAGCAGTACTTC.